The source of this T cell receptor (beta chain) is a study of Graves' ophthalmopathy and Graves' hyperthyroidism. Amplification targeted the TCR beta CDR3 regions, with RNA transcripts as the source material. A first-round RT-PCR used HTBI primers, followed by a second-round multiplex PCR. TCRdb re-called the multiplex PCR reads through MiXCR, storing one row per CDR3 protein. This table holds around 660,000 distinct CDR3 sequences, about 38% found once. Comment on this clonotype: The germline gene is not matched at one end of the junction; a read error may be the cause.

Ophthalmopathy in the donors was of moderate-to-severe activity, with CAS ≥3, NOSPECS ≥4 and duration under 3 months. None of the included patients had other autoimmune diseases, uncontrolled infections, pregnancy or lactation, as these led to exclusion. Germline loops: CDR1 SEHNR, CDR2 FQNEAQ (reference sequence). The CDR3 is made up of 12 amino acids. This chain uses TRBV7-9 with TRBJ1-1; no reliable D call. The sample comprised peripheral blood. This TCR came from an adult man with Graves' ophthalmopathy. The CDR3 loop is CASSLEENKALF. The CDR3 nucleotides are TGTGCCAGCAGCTTAGAAGAGAATAAAGCTCTCTTT.